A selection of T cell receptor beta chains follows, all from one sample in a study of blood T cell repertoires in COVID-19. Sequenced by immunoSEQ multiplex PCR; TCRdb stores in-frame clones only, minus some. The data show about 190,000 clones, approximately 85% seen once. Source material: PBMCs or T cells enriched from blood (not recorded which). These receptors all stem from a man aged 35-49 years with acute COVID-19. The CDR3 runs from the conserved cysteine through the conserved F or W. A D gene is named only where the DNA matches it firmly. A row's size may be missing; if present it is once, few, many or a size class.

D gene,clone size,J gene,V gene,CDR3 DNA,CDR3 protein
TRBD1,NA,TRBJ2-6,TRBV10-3,TGTGCCATCAGTGAGACCCTGGGACAGGGGGCTGGGGCCAACGTCCTGACTTTC,CAISETLGQGAGANVLTF
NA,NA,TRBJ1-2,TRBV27,TGTGCCAGCAGTTTGTCGGGGAACTATGGCTACACCTTC,CASSLSGNYGYTF
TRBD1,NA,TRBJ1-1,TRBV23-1,TGCGCCAGCGGTAGACCGGGACAGGGGGCTTACACTGAAGCTTTCTTT,CASGRPGQGAYTEAFF
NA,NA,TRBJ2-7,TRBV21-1,TGTGCCAGCAGCAAAGCCCGACAGGGGGAATCCTACGAGCAGTACTTC,CASSKARQGESYEQYF
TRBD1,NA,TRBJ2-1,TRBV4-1,TGCGCCAGCAGCATAGAACAGGGGCTGGTGAATGAGCAGTTCTTC,CASSIEQGLVNEQFF
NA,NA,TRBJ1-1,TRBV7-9,TGTGCCAGCAGCCACCCTCCACAGAACACTGAAGCTTTCTTT,CASSHPPQNTEAFF
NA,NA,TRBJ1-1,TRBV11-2,TGTGCCAGCAGCTTAGGGTACGGGGGGTGGACTGAAGCTTTCTTT,CASSLGYGGWTEAFF
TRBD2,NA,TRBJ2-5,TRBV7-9,TGTGCCAGCAGCCCCAGCGGGAGGCGGCTTCGCGGCCTACAAGAGACCCAGTACTTC,CASSPSGRRLRGLQETQYF
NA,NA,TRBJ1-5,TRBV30,TGTGCCTGGAGACTCAAAGGCGGTGTAGGCCCCCAGCATTTT,CAWRLKGGVGPQHF
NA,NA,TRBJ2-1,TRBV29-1,TGCAGCGTGCCGAGAATATCCTACAATGAGCAGTTCTTC,CSVPRISYNEQFF
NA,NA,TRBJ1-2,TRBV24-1,TGTGCCACCAGTGGTCAGGGGTTCGGCTACACCTTC,CATSGQGFGYTF
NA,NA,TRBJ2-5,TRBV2,TGTGCCAGCAGTCCTACTAGTGTTCTGGAGACCCAGTACTTC,CASSPTSVLETQYF
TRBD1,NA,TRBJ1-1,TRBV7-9,TGTGCCAGCAGCTTAGGACAGGGGGTAAAAGATGAAGCTTTCTTT,CASSLGQGVKDEAFF
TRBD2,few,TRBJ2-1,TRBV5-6,TGTGCCAGCAGCTTGGGTCGCGGGAGGGCCGACAATGAGCAGTTCTTC,CASSLGRGRADNEQFF
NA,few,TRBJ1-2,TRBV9,TGTGCCAGCAGCGTAGGTGGGGCTGATGGCTACACCTTC,CASSVGGADGYTF
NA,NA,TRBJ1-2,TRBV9,TGTGCCAGCAGCGTATTCGATACAGGCAGCTATGGCTACACCTTC,CASSVFDTGSYGYTF
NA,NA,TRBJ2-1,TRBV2,TGTGCCAGCTGGAGCGCATTCCTAAATGAGCAGTTCTTC,CASWSAFLNEQFF
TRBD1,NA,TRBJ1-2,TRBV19,TGTGCCACCTACGATCTCCGGGACAGTTATGGCTACACCTTC,CATYDLRDSYGYTF
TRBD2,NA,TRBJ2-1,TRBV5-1,TGCGCCAGCGTTCGTAGCGGGATTGGCAATGAGCAGTTCTTC,CASVRSGIGNEQFF
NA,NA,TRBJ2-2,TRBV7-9,TGTGCCACCAATGCGGGTATAGCCGGGGAGCTGTTTTTT,CATNAGIAGELFF
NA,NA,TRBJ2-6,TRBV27,TGTGCCAGCAGTTTATCTACTGGGGCCAACGTCCTGACTTTC,CASSLSTGANVLTF
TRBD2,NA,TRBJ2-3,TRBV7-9,TGTGCCAGCAGCTCGGCGGGGACTAGCGGCACAGATACGCAGTATTTT,CASSSAGTSGTDTQYF
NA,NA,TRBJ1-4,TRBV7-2,TGTGCCAGCAGCCCCAGGGGTTCGGATGAAAAACTGTTTTTT,CASSPRGSDEKLFF
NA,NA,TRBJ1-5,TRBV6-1,TGTGCCAGCAGTGAGCTGGGGCGACAGCCCCAGCATTTT,CASSELGRQPQHF
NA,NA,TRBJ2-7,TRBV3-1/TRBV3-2,TGTGCCAGCAGCCATACCTACGAGCAGTACTTC,CASSHTYEQYF
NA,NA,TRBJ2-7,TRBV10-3,TGTGCCATCGCGGATATAGAAACCTACGAGCAGTACTTC,CAIADIETYEQYF
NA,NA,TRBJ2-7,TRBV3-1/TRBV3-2,TGTGCCAGCAGCCAACTGTACGAGCAGTACTTC,CASSQLYEQYF
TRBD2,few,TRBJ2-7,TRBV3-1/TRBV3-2,TGTGCCAGCGGGACTAGCGGGATGGAGCAGTACTTC,CASGTSGMEQYF
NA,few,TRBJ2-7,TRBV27,TGTGCCAGCAGTTTATCCGGGCGGACTCTCTACGAGCAGTACTTC,CASSLSGRTLYEQYF
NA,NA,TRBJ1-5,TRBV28,TGTGCCAGCAGCAACGGGGAACAGCCCCAGCATTTT,CASSNGEQPQHF
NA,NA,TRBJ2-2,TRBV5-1,TGCGCCAGCAGATCGGGTGTCCGCACCGGGGAGCTGTTTTTT,CASRSGVRTGELFF
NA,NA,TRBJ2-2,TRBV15,TGTGCCACCAGCACTGACAGGTTCATGAACACCGGGGAGCTGTTTTTT,CATSTDRFMNTGELFF
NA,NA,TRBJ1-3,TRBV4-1,TGCGCCAGCAGCCAAGTGCAGGTAGACACCATATATTTT,CASSQVQVDTIYF
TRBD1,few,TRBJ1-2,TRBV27,TGTGCCAGCAGAATGACAGGGGGCTTTAATATGTATGGCTACACCTTC,CASRMTGGFNMYGYTF
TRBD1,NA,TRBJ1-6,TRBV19,TGTGCCAGTAGTTGGGGACAGGGGGCGAGGACCCTCCACTTT,CASSWGQGARTLHF